This TCR beta chain was sequenced during a study of regulatory dendritic cells for organ transplantation. Study findings and constraints: Mature dendritic cells appeared to drive more memory CD8+ clonal expansion than regulatory ones.

Profiling relied on immunoSEQ multiplex PCR, and the TCRdb table lists in-frame clones only, not all of them. The sample lists roughly 12,000 clones, just under 90% occurring once. The CDR3 extends over 14 amino acids. Germline lookup yields CDR1 SGHVS and CDR2 FNYEAQ. The J segment lost 6 bases and the V segment lost 5 bases, leaving 8 bases of the junction unmatched. Sorted T cells were CFSE-labeled and cultured roughly five days with allogeneic regulatory or mature dendritic cells at 1:10. FACS sorted CD4+ or CD8+ T cells into CD45RA+ naive and CD45RO+ memory. Concerning this clone: Its matching antigen is unknown.

The chain recombines TRBV7-6 with TRBJ2-7, with 9 positions matching TRBD1. The TCR was taken from a human donor in good health. The sequencing input was naive CD8+ T cells from blood cultured with dendritic cells. Regarding subset: CD45RA+ naive T cells. CDR3 sequence (DNA): TGTGCCAGCAGCCGACAGGGGGTCTACTCCGAGCAGTACTTC. It codes for CASSRQGVYSEQYF. Full variable domain (rest looked up from reference TRBV7-6 and TRBJ2-7): GAGVSQSPRYKVTKRGQDVALRCDPISGHVSLYWYRQALGQGPEFLTYFNYEAQQDKSGLPNDRFSAERPEGSISTLTIQRTEQRDSAMYRCASSRQGVYSEQYFGPGTRLTVT.